This TCR beta chain was found in a study of T-cell memory formation after mild COVID-19. This CDR3 has 14 residues. Germline trimming cut 6 bases from V and 7 bases from J; bases unmatched to any gene: 8. TCRdb processed the 5' RACE reads anew with MiXCR; each CDR3 protein has one entry. The repertoire holds around 250,000 distinct CDR3 sequences, about 16% seen once, with 2.1% in the top ten. This chain joins TRBV12-3 or TRBV12-4 and TRBJ1-2; TRBD1 agrees at 10 bases. The TCR comes from an adult woman who had mild COVID-19 (a few samples of this study predate the infection). Cell type and time point are not known. Sequencing was done on a sample of PBMCs or a T cell subset sorted from them (not recorded which). CDR3: CASSYTGTGVGYTF. For the CDR3, the DNA is TGTGCCAGCAGCTATACCGGGACAGGGGTTGGCTACACCTTC.